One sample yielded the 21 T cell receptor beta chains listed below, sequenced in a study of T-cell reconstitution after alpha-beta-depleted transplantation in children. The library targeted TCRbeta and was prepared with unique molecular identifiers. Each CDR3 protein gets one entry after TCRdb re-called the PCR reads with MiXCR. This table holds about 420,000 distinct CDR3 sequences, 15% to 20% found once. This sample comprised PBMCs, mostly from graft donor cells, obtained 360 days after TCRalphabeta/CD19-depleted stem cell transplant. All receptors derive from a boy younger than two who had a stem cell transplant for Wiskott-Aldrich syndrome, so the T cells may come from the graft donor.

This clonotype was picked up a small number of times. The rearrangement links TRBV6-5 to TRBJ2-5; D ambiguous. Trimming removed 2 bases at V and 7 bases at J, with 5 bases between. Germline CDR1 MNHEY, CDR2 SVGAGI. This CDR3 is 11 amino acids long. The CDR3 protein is CASSYGGTQYF. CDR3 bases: TGTGCCAGCAGTTACGGCGGGACCCAGTACTTC.

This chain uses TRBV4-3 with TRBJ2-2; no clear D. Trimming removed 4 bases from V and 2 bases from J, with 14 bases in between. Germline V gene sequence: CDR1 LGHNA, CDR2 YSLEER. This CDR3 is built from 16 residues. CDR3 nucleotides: TGCGCCAGCAGCCCCCGGTCCCCCGCAAACACCGGGGAGCTGTTTTTT. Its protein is CASSPRSPANTGELFF.

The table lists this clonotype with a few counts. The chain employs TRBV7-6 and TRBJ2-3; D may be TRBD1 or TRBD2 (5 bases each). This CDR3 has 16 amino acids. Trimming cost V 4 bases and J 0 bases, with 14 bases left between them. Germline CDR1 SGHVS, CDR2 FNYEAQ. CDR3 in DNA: TGTGCCAGCAGCTCCCCTTTGGGGGATAGCACAGATACGCAGTATTTT. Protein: CASSSPLGDSTDTQYF.

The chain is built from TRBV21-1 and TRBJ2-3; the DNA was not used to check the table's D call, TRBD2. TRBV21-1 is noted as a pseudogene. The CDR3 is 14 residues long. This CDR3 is CASSAPRTTDTQYF. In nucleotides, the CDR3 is TGTGCCAGCAGCGCACCTAGGACTACAGATACGCAGTATTTT.

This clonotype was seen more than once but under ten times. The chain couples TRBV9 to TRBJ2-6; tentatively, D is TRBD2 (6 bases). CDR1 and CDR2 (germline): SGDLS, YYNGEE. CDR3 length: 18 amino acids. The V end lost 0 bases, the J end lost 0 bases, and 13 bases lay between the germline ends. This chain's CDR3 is CASSVARGEFSGANVLTF. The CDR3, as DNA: TGTGCCAGCAGCGTAGCCCGCGGGGAGTTCTCTGGGGCCAACGTCCTGACTTTC.

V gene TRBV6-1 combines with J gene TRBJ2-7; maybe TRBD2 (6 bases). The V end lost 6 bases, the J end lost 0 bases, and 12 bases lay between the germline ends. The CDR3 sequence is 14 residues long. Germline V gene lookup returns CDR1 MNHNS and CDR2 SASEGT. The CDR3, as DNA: TGTGCCAGCAGCAGGGAGGAGGTCTCCTACGAGCAGTACTTC. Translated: CASSREEVSYEQYF.

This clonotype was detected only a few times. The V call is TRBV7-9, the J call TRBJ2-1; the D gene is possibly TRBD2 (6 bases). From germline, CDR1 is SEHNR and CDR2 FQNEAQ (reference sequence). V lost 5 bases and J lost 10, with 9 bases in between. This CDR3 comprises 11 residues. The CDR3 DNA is TGTGCCAGCAGCAGGAGGGCAGAGCAGTTCTTC. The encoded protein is CASSRRAEQFF.

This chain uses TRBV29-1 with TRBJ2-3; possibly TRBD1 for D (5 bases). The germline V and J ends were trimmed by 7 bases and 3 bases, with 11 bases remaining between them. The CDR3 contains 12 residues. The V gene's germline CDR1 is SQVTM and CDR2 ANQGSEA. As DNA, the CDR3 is TGCAGCGGGAAAGGGGCTACAGATACGCAGTATTTT. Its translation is CSGKGATDTQYF.

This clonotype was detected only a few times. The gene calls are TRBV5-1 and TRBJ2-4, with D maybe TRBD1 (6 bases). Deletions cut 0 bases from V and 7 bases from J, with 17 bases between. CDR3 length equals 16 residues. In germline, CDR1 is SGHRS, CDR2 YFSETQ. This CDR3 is CASSLVPGARLNIQYF. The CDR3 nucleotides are TGCGCCAGCAGCTTGGTCCCAGGGGCCCGGTTGAACATTCAGTACTTC.

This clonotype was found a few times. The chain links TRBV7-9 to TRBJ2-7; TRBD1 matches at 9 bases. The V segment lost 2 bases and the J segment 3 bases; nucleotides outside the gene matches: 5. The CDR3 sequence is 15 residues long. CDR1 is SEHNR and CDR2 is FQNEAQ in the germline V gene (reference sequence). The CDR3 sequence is CASSLMGQGIYEQYF. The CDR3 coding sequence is TGTGCCAGCAGCTTAATGGGACAGGGTATCTACGAGCAGTACTTC. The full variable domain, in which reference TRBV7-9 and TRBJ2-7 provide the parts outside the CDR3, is DTGVSQNPRHKITKRGQNVTFRCDPISEHNRLYWYRQTLGQGPEFLTYFQNEAQLEKSRLLSDRFSAERPKGSFSTLEIQRTEQGDSAMYLCASSLMGQGIYEQYFGPGTRLTVT.

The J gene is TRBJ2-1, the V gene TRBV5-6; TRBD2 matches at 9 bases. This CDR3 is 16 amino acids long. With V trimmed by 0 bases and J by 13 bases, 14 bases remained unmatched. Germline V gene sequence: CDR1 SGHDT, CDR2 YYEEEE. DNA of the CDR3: TGTGCCAGCAGCTTGGGTAGCGGGAGAGTGGGGAATCACCAGTTCTTC. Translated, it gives CASSLGSGRVGNHQFF.

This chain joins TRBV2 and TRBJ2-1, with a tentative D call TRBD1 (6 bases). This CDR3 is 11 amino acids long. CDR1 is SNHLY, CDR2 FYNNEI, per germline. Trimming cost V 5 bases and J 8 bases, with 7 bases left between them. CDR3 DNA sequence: TGTGCCAGCAGTAAGGGGGATGAGCAGTTCTTC. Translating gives CASSKGDEQFF. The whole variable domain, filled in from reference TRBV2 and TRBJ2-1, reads EPEVTQTPSHQVTQMGQEVILRCVPISNHLYFYWYRQILGQKVEFLVSFYNNEISEKSEIFDDQFSVERPDGSNFTLKIRSTKLEDSAMYFCASSKGDEQFFGPGTRLTVL.

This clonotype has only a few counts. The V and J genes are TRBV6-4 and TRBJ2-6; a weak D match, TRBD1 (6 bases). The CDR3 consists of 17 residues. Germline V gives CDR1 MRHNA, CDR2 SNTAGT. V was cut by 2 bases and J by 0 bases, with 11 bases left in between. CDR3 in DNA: TGTGCCAGCAGTGACCGGACAGTCAGCTCTGGGGCCAACGTCCTGACTTTC. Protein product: CASSDRTVSSGANVLTF.

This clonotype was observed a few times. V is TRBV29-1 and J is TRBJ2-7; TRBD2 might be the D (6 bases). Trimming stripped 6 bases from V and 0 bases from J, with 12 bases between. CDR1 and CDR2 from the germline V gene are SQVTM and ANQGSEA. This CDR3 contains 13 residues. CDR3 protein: CSVAGLSSYEQYF. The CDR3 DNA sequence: TGCAGCGTGGCGGGACTCAGCTCCTACGAGCAGTACTTC.

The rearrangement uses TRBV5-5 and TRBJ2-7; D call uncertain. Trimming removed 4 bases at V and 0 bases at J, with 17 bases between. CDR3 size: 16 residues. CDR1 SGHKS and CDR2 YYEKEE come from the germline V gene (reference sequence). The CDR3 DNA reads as TGTGCCAGCAGCCCCCCCCTTGCAGCTAACTCCTACGAGCAGTACTTC. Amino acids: CASSPPLAANSYEQYF.

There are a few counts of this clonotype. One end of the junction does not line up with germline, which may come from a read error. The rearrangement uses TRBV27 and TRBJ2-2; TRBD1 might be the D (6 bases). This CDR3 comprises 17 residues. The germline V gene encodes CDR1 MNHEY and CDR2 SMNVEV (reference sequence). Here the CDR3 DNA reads TGTGCCAGTAGTTTTCAGGGGCCCTTTCTAAACACCGGGGAGCTGTTTTTT. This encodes CASSFQGPFLNTGELFF.

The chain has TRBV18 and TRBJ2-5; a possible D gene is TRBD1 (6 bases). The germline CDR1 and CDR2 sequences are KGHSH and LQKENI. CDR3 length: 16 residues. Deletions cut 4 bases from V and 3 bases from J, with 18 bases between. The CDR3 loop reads CASSRASRGWKETQYF. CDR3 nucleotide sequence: TGTGCCAGCTCACGGGCCTCCAGGGGATGGAAAGAGACCCAGTACTTC.

The CDR3 bases are TGTGCCATCAGCCCTGGTCGCTACGAGCAGTACTTC. This sequence encodes CAISPGRYEQYF. The rearrangement joins TRBV10-3 to TRBJ2-7; the D is unclear. The CDR3 length is 12 residues. The germline CDR1 and CDR2 sequences are ENHRY and SYGVKD. Trimming removed 6 bases from V and 3 bases from J, with 9 bases in between.

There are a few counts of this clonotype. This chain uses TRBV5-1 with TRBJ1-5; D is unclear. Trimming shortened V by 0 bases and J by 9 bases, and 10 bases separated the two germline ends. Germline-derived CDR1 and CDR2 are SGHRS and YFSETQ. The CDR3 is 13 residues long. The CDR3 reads CASSLDGIGPQHF. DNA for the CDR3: TGCGCCAGCAGCTTGGATGGCATTGGGCCCCAGCATTTT. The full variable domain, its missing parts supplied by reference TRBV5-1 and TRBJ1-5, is KAGVTQTPRYLIKTRGQQVTLSCSPISGHRSVSWYQQTPGQGLQFLFEYFSETQRNKGNFPGRFSGRQFSNSRSEMNVSTLELGDSALYLCASSLDGIGPQHFGDGTRLSIL.

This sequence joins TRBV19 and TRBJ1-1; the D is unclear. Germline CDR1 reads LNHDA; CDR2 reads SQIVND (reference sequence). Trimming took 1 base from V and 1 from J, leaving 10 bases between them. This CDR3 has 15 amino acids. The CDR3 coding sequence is TGTGCCAGTAGTATAGTTCCGGGAAGGAACACTGAAGCTTTCTTT. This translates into CASSIVPGRNTEAFF.

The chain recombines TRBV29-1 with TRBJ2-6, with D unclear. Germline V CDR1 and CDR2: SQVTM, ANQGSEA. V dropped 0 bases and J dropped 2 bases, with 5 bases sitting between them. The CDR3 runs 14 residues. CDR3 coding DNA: TGCAGCGTTGAAGATCGTACTGGGGCCAACGTCCTGACTTTC. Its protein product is CSVEDRTGANVLTF.